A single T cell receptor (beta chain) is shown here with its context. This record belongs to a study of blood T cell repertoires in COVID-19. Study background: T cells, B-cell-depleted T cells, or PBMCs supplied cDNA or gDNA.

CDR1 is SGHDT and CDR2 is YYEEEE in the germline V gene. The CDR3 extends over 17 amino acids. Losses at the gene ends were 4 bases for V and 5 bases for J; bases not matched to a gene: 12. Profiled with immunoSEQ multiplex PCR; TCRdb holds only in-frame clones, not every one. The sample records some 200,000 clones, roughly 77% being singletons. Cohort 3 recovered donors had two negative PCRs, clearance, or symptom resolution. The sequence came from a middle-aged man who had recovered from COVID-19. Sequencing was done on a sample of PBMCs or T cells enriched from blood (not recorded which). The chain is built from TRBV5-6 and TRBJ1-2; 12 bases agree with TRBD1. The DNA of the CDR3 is TGTGCCAGCAGCGCCCGGGACAGGGGGCGCCCACCTTATGGCTACACCTTC. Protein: CASSARDRGRPPYGYTF.